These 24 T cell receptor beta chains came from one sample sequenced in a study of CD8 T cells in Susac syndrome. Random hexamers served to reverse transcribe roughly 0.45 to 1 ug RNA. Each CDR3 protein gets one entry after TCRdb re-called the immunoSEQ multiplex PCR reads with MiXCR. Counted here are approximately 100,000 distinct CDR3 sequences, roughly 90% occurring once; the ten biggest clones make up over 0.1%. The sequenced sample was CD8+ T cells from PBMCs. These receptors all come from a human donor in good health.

CDR3 sequence (DNA): TGTGCCAGCAGCTCGGGCGGACAGGAGCGGGTAGCTTTCTTT. This translates into CASSSGGQERVAFF. The chain is built from TRBV7-2 and TRBJ1-1; TRBD1 aligns across 7 bases. Looked up from germline, CDR1 is SGHTA and CDR2 is FQGNSA. The trim removed 4 bases at V and 10 bases at J, leaving 12 bases unmatched. The CDR3 consists of 14 residues.

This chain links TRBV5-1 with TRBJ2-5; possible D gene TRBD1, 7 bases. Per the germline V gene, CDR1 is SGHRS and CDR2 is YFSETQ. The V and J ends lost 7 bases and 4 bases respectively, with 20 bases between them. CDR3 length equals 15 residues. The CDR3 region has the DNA TGCGCCAGCGCCCGGGGGACAGACCCGCGAGAGACCCAGTACTTC. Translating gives CASARGTDPRETQYF.

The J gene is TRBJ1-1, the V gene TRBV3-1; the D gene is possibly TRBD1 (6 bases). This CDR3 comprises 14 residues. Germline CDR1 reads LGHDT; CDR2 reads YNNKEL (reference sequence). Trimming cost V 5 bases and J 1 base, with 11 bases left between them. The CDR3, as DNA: TGTGCCAGCAGCTCCTCGGGGGCGAACACTGAAGCTTTCTTT. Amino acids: CASSSSGANTEAFF.

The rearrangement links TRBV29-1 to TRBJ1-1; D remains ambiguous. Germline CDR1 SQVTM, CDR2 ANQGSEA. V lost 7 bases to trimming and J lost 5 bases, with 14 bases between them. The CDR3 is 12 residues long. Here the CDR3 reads CSAAGSQTEAFF. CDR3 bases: TGCAGCGCCGCGGGCAGTCAAACTGAAGCTTTCTTT. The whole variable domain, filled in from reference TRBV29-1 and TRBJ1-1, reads SAVISQKPSRDICQRGTSLTIQCQVDSQVTMMFWYRQQPGQSLTLIATANQGSEATYESGFVIDKFPISRPNLTFSTLTVSNMSPEDSSIYLCSAAGSQTEAFFGQGTRLTVV.

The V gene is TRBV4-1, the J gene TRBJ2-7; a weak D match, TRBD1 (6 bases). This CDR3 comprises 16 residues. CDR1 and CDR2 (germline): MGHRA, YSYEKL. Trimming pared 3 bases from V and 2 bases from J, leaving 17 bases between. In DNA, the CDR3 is TGCGCCAGCAGCCAGACCCCAGGGGTGAGGACCTACGAGCAGTACTTC. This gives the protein CASSQTPGVRTYEQYF.

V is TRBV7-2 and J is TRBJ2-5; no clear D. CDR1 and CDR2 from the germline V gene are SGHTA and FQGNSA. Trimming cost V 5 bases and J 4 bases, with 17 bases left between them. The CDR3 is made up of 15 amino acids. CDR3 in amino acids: CASSPTLRGLETQYF. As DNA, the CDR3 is TGTGCCAGCAGCCCTACGCTCAGAGGCCTAGAGACCCAGTACTTC.

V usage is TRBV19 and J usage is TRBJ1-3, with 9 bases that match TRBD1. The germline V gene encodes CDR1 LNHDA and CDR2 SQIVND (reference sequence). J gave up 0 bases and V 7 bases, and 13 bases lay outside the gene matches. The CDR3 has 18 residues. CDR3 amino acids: CASTSGTGQSRSGNTIYF. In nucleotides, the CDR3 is TGTGCCAGTACCTCCGGGACAGGGCAGAGCCGCTCTGGAAACACCATATATTTT.

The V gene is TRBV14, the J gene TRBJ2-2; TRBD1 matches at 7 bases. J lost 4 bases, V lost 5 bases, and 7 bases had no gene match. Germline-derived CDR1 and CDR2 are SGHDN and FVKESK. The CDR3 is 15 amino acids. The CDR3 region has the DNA TGTGCCAGCAGCTTCGGACAGGTTGGCACCGGGGAGCTGTTTTTT. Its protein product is CASSFGQVGTGELFF.

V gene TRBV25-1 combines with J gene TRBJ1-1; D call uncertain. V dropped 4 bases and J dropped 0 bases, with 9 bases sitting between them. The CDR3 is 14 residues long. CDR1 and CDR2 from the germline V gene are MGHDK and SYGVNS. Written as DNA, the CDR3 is TGTGCCAGCAGTGCAGACTCTATGAACACTGAAGCTTTCTTT. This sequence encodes CASSADSMNTEAFF.

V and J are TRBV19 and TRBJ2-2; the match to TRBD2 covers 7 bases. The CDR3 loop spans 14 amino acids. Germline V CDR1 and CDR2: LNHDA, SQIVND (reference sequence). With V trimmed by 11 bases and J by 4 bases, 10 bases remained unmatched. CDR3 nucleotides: TGTGCCTCTGACTCCGGGGGGACCACCGGGGAGCTGTTTTTT. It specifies CASDSGGTTGELFF.

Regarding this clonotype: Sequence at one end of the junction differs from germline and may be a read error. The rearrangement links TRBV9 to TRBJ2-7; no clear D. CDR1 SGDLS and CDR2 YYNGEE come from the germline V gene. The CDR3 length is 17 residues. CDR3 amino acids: CASSVDLTTVGSHEQYF. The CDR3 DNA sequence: TGTGCCAGCAGCGTAGATCTGACAACGGTAGGCTCCCACGAGCAGTACTTC. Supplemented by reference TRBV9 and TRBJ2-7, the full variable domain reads DSGVTQTPKHLITATGQRVTLRCSPRSGDLSVYWYQQSLDQGLQFLIQYYNGEERAKGNILERFSAQQFPDLHSELNLSSLELGDSALYFCASSVDLTTVGSHEQYFGPGTRLTVT.

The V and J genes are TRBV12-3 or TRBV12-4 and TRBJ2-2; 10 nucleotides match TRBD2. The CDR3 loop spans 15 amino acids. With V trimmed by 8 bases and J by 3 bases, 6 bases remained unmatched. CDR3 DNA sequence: TGTGCCAGCGCTCTAGCGGGGGCCGACACCGGGGAGCTGTTTTTT. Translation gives CASALAGADTGELFF.

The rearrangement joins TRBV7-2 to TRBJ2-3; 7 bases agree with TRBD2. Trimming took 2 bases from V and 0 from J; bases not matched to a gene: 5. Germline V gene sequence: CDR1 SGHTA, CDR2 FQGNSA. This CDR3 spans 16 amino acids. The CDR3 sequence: CASSLNGGGSTDTQYF. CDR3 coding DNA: TGTGCCAGCAGCTTAAACGGGGGAGGGAGCACAGATACGCAGTATTTT.

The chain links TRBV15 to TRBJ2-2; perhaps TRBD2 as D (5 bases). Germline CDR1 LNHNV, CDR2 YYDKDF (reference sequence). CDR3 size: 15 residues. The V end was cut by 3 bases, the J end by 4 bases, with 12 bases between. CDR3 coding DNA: TGTGCCACCAGCAGGGGAGCCGACGGCACCGGGGAGCTGTTTTTT. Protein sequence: CATSRGADGTGELFF.

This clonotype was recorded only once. CDR3 residues: CASSLVAGRNNEQFF. The DNA for the CDR3 is TGTGCCAGCAGCTTAGTTGCGGGGAGGAACAATGAGCAGTTCTTC. The chain links TRBV7-2 to TRBJ2-1, with D possibly being TRBD2 (6 bases). The CDR3 length is 15 residues. The V gene's germline CDR1 is SGHTA and CDR2 FQGNSA. The germline V and J ends were trimmed by 1 base and 5 bases, with 12 bases remaining between them.

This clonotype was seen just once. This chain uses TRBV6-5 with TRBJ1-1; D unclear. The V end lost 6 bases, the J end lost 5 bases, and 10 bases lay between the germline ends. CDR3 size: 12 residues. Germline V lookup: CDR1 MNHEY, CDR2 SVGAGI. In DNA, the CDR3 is TGTGCCAGCAGGGCCTCAAAGACTGAAGCTTTCTTT. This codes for CASRASKTEAFF.

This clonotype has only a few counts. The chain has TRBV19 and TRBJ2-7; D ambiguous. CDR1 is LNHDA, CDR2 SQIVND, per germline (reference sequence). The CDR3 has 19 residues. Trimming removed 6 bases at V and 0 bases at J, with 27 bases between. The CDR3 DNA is TGTGCCAGTAGCCCCCGACATCTGTTAGAGACGAGGAGCTCCTACGAGCAGTACTTC. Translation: CASSPRHLLETRSSYEQYF.

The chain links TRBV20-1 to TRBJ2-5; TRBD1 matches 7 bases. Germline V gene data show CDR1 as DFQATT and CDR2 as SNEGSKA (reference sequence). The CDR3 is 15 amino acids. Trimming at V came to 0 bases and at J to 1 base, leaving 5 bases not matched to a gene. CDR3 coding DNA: TGCAGTGCTAGAGACCTGGGACAGCTCCAAGAGACCCAGTACTTC. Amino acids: CSARDLGQLQETQYF.

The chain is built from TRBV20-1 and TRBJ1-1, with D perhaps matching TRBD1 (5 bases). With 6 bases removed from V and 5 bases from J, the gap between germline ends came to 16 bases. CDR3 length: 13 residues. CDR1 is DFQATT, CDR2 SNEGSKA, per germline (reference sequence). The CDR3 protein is CSAAGALGTEAFF. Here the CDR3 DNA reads TGCAGTGCCGCCGGGGCCCTGGGGACTGAAGCTTTCTTT.

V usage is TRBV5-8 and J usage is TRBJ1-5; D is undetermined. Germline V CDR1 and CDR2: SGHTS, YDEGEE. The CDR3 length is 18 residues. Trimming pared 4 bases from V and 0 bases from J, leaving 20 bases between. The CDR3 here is CASSPHPGDLNSNQPQHF. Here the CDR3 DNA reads TGTGCCAGCAGCCCCCATCCAGGAGATCTTAATAGCAATCAGCCCCAGCATTTT.

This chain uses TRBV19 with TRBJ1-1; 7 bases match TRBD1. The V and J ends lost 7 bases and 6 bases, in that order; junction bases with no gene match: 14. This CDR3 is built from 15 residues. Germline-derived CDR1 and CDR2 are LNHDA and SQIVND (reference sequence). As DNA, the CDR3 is TGTGCCAGTAAATCAGAGACAGGGCCCCTGGCTGAAGCTTTCTTT. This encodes CASKSETGPLAEAFF.

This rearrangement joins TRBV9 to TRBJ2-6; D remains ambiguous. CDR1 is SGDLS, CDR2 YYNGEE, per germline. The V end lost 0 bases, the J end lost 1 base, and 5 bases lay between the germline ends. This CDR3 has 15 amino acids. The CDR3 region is CASSVGPSGANVLTF. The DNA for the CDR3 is TGTGCCAGCAGCGTAGGACCATCTGGGGCCAACGTCCTGACTTTC.

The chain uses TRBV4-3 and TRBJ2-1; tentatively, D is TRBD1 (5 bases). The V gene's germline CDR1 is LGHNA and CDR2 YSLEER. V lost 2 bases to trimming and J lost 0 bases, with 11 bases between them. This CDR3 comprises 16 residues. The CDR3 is CASSQSIQVSYNEQFF. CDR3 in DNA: TGCGCCAGCAGCCAAAGTATACAGGTCTCCTACAATGAGCAGTTCTTC.

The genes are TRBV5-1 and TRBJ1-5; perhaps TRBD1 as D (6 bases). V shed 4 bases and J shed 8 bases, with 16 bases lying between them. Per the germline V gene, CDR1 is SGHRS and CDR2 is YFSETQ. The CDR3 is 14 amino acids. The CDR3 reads CASSEDSPGEPQHF. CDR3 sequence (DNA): TGCGCCAGCAGCGAGGACAGCCCCGGAGAGCCCCAGCATTTT. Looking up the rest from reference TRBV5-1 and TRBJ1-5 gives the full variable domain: KAGVTQTPRYLIKTRGQQVTLSCSPISGHRSVSWYQQTPGQGLQFLFEYFSETQRNKGNFPGRFSGRQFSNSRSEMNVSTLELGDSALYLCASSEDSPGEPQHFGDGTRLSIL.